These T cell receptor beta chains were read from a single sample in a study of shared clonotypes between healthy human individuals. This table comes from immunoSEQ multiplex PCR, and its TCRdb copy is limited to in-frame clones, with some not included. This sample has roughly 300,000 clones, with roughly 84% found just once. What was sequenced was memory CD8+ T cells sorted from blood. The receptor set was obtained from a man aged 18 to 30 in good health. CDR3s include the opening cysteine and the closing phenylalanine or tryptophan. Expanded clones get a size class; other rows say once, few or many, or leave the size out.

>TRBJ2-2|-|TRBV7-9
CASRPGTGGANTGELFF
>TRBJ2-7|-|TRBV11-1
CASSPGLAISYEQYF
>TRBJ2-1|-|TRBV27
CASSFGKYNEQFF
>TRBJ2-3|-|TRBV4-3
CASSQDPPVGREGPLDTQYF
>TRBJ1-1|-|TRBV5-1
CASSGDYGTGSTEAFF
>TRBJ2-1|-|TRBV2
CASRRDLYNEQFF
>TRBJ2-3|-|TRBV7-9
CASSLAPPGDTQYF
>TRBJ1-1|-|TRBV6-6
CASSYDPQLNTEAFF
>TRBJ1-2|-|TRBV25-1
CASSEWASGHHNYGYTF
>TRBJ2-7|once|TRBV4-1
CASSQNTGTSNEQYF
>TRBJ1-1|-|TRBV10-3
CAISESGPTMNTEAFF
>TRBJ2-7|-|TRBV9
CASSATDRDYEQYF
>TRBJ1-4|-|TRBV7-2
CASSPGALNEKLFF
>TRBJ2-1|-|TRBV4-1
CASSHTRDRGTAEQFF
>TRBJ1-1|-|TRBV4-1
CASSQGGQKNTEAFF
>-|-|TRBV27
CASSFGGAPYEQYF
>TRBJ2-5|-|TRBV7-2
CASRLERRQETQYF
>TRBJ1-2|once|TRBV7-9
CASSLVDREYGYTF
>TRBJ1-4|many|TRBV14
CASSQDSMRGYGEKLFF
>TRBJ2-7|-|TRBV19
CASSMGTGYEQYF
>TRBJ2-2|-|TRBV29-1
CSVEGRAGGINTGELFF
>TRBJ2-7|-|TRBV4-1
CASSQTGVRAYEQYF
>TRBJ2-2|-|TRBV7-9
CASSPPGGDNTGELFF
>TRBJ2-7|-|TRBV5-6
CASSFRGSYEQYF
>TRBJ2-1|few|TRBV19
CASRGLAGDSNEQFF
>TRBJ2-3|-|TRBV29-1
CSGWGTSGLTDTQYF
>TRBJ1-2|-|TRBV27
CASSLDRANYGYTF
>TRBJ2-1|-|TRBV7-2
CASSKLAGNEQFF
>TRBJ2-7|-|TRBV6-5
CASSLPGLADYEQYF
>TRBJ1-5|-|TRBV6-1
CASSEWFLGNQPQHF
>TRBJ2-7|once|TRBV27
CASSSTTGGAYEQYF
>TRBJ1-6|once|TRBV14
CASSLGIGSPLHF
>TRBJ1-1|-|TRBV5-4
CASTVTGGLEAFF
>TRBJ2-7|-|TRBV2
CASSEDGGANEQYF
>TRBJ1-2|-|TRBV2
CASSDDRNQMDYGYTF
>TRBJ1-1|-|TRBV5-4
CASSLGAEQGAAWDTEAFF
>TRBJ2-1|-|TRBV5-4
CASSPSASNEQFF
>TRBJ1-1|-|TRBV19
CASKKGRGTFF
>TRBJ1-5|-|TRBV9
CASSADLGNQPQHF
>TRBJ1-1|-|TRBV4-3
CASSQVWSYRNEAFF
>TRBJ2-2|-|TRBV11-2
CASSLWPSTGELFF
>TRBJ2-5|-|TRBV9
CASSPPAGRYQETQYF
>TRBJ1-3|-|TRBV13
CASSGTANPGNTIYF
>TRBJ1-2|-|TRBV18
CASSPSQGARYDGYTF
>TRBJ2-1|-|TRBV11-1
CASSLSAYNEQFF
>TRBJ2-7|-|TRBV7-8
CASSLARRDLLRGDEQYF
>TRBJ1-5|-|TRBV5-6
CASSLGGGPQHF
>TRBJ2-1|-|TRBV6-1
CASKQLGGSYNEQFF
>TRBJ1-5|-|TRBV6-1
CASSTWDRENQPQHF